A selection of T cell receptor beta chains follows, all from one sample in a study of blood T cell repertoires in COVID-19. Only in-frame clones appear in the TCRdb table, and some are missing; sequencing was by immunoSEQ multiplex PCR. The sample yields about 200,000 clones, approximately 84% seen once. The specimen was peripheral blood. Receptor source: a woman in her seventies with active or convalescent COVID-19. The CDR3 runs from the conserved cysteine through the conserved F or W. D genes are given only for firm matches. Clone size is stated in some rows and not others, as once, few, many or a class when expanded.

d_call clone_size j_call v_call cdr3_nt cdr3_aa
TRBD1 . TRBJ2-7 TRBV19 TGTGCCAGTAGTATAGGCCCCTCCCGACAGGGACCATACGAGCAGTACTTC CASSIGPSRQGPYEQYF
. . TRBJ2-5 TRBV11-1 TGTGCCAGCTCAAAGCGTTTCGGAGAGACCCAGTACTTC CASSKRFGETQYF
. . TRBJ1-6 TRBV10-3 TGTGCCATCAGTTCAGGGGCCCTCAATAGTTCACCCCTCCACTTT CAISSGALNSSPLHF
TRBD2 . TRBJ2-5 TRBV7-2 TGTGCCAGCAGCTTAGCCGGGAGGGGGGAGACCCAGTACTTC CASSLAGRGETQYF
TRBD2 . TRBJ2-7 TRBV27 TGTGCCAGCAGTTTGCGCGGACTAGCGGGACCCCACCACGAGCAGTACTTC CASSLRGLAGPHHEQYF
TRBD2 . TRBJ2-3 TRBV7-3 TGTGCCAGCAGCTCCACACTAGCGGGAGAATCAGATACGCAGTATTTT CASSSTLAGESDTQYF
TRBD1 . TRBJ1-3 TRBV6-6 TGTGCCAGCAGTCCCGGGACAGGTGGAAACACCATATATTTT CASSPGTGGNTIYF
TRBD1 . TRBJ1-4 TRBV28 TGTGCCAGCAGCCTAGGACAGGGGACCTATTTTTTT CASSLGQGTYFF
TRBD1 . TRBJ2-7 TRBV18 TGTGCCAGCTCACCACTGGGACAGTCCTACGAGCAGTACTTC CASSPLGQSYEQYF
. . TRBJ2-5 TRBV11-3 TGTGCCAGCAGCTTAGGGGCAGGGGGGCAAGAGACCCAGTACTTC CASSLGAGGQETQYF
. once TRBJ1-2 TRBV6-2/TRBV6-3 TGTGCCAGCACCCCGGACAGCGCCGGCTATGGCTACACCTTC CASTPDSAGYGYTF
TRBD2 . TRBJ2-1 TRBV19 TGTGCCAGTAGTACTAGCGGAACTTACAATGAGCAGTTCTTC CASSTSGTYNEQFF
. . TRBJ1-1 TRBV5-1 TGCGCCAGCAGCTTGGGAGGCTGGCAGGGGCAGGGGCGATCGGGCACTGAAGCTTTCTTT CASSLGGWQGQGRSGTEAFF
. . TRBJ1-5 TRBV2 TGTGCCAGCTGGGGGGGCAATCAGCCCCAGCATTTT CASWGGNQPQHF
TRBD1 few TRBJ1-1 TRBV6-2/TRBV6-3 TGTGCCAGCAGCCCTTGGGACAGCCCTTTCATGAACACTGAAGCTTTCTTT CASSPWDSPFMNTEAFF
. . TRBJ2-7 TRBV5-1 TGCGCCAGCAGCTTGTTACCCGCGGGGACCGGTTCCTACGAGCAGTACTTC CASSLLPAGTGSYEQYF
. . TRBJ1-1 TRBV6-5 TGTGCCAGCACCAGAGGTCAACCGGGGTTCACTGAAGCTTTCTTT CASTRGQPGFTEAFF
. . TRBJ2-3 TRBV2 TGTGCCAGCAGTTCAGGGGTTGGCACAGATACGCAGTATTTT CASSSGVGTDTQYF
. . TRBJ2-7 TRBV7-9 TGTGCCAGCAGCTCAACAGCAGGGGCCAGCTCCTACGAGCAGTACTTC CASSSTAGASSYEQYF
. . TRBJ2-5 TRBV5-1 TGCGCCAGCAGCTTTTCGGCACAGCAAGAGACCCAGTACTTC CASSFSAQQETQYF
. . TRBJ1-2 TRBV7-2 TGTGCCAGCAGCCGGACAGAAAACTATGGCTACACCTTC CASSRTENYGYTF
TRBD1 . TRBJ1-2 TRBV6-5 TGTGCCAGCAGGGTGGGACAGGACTATGGCTACACCTTC CASRVGQDYGYTF
. . TRBJ1-3 TRBV30 TGTGCCTGGAGTCCCATTGGGGGGGGCGGAAACACCATATATTTT CAWSPIGGGGNTIYF
. . TRBJ1-3 TRBV6-5 TGTGCCAGCAGTCCTCTCCTCGGTGGAAACACCATATATTTT CASSPLLGGNTIYF
TRBD1 . TRBJ1-3 TRBV6-1 TGTGCCAGCAGTGAAGGGGACAGGATCGCTGGAAACACCATATATTTT CASSEGDRIAGNTIYF
TRBD1 . TRBJ1-2 TRBV6-6 TGTGCCAGCAGTTACGCCCTGAACAGGGGTGATGGCTACACCTTC CASSYALNRGDGYTF
TRBD1 . TRBJ2-7 TRBV3-1/TRBV3-2 TGTGCCAGCAGCCAAGGAGACAGGGGCTACGAGCAGTACTTC CASSQGDRGYEQYF
. . TRBJ1-1 TRBV5-1 TGCGCCAGCAGCTTGGATGGGGGAGGCACTGAAGCTTTCTTT CASSLDGGGTEAFF
. . TRBJ1-1 TRBV27 TGTGCCAGCAGTTTACCCCCCCACAGCGGTTCGGCCACTGAAGCTTTCTTT CASSLPPHSGSATEAFF
. . TRBJ2-1 TRBV5-1 TGCGCCAGCAGCTATTACAGTGACAATGAGCAGTTCTTC CASSYYSDNEQFF
. few TRBJ1-3 TRBV27 TGTGCCAGCAGTTCCGGACTTTCCGGAAACACCATATATTTT CASSSGLSGNTIYF
TRBD2 . TRBJ2-3 TRBV24-1 TGTGCCACCAGTCGAAGCGGGAAGGTTCCAGATACGCAGTATTTT CATSRSGKVPDTQYF
. . TRBJ1-1 TRBV27 TGTGCCAGCAGTCCACTCACGGGAGCAAGGAACACTGAAGCTTTCTTT CASSPLTGARNTEAFF
. . TRBJ2-2 TRBV7-9 TGTGCCAGCAGCTTCGGGAGAGGAACCAACACCGGGGAGCTGTTTTTT CASSFGRGTNTGELFF
. . TRBJ2-1 TRBV13 TGTGCCAGCAGCGAACGCACCTCAGGGTCCTCCTACAATGAGCAGTTCTTC CASSERTSGSSYNEQFF
TRBD1 . TRBJ1-5 TRBV19 TGTGCCAGTAGTATCCCGAGACAGGGGGCAGGCAATCAGCCCCAGCATTTT CASSIPRQGAGNQPQHF
. . TRBJ1-1 TRBV6-5 TGTGCCAGCAGTTACGGGGGAGGGGGGAACACTGAAGCTTTCTTT CASSYGGGGNTEAFF
TRBD1 . TRBJ1-2 TRBV24-1 TGTGCCACCAGTGACCCCTCAGGGACAGGAGTCTATGGCTACACCTTC CATSDPSGTGVYGYTF
. . TRBJ2-3 TRBV6-5 TGTGCCAGCAGTTCACAGGGGAGGAGCACAGATACGCAGTATTTT CASSSQGRSTDTQYF
TRBD1 . TRBJ2-7 TRBV11-2 TGTGCCAGCAGCCCGGGACAGGGCACCTACGAGCAGTACTTC CASSPGQGTYEQYF
TRBD2 . TRBJ2-3 TRBV18 TGTGCCAGCTCACTGTTGGCGTCTAGCGGGAGACGATCCACAGATACGCAGTATTTT CASSLLASSGRRSTDTQYF
. once TRBJ2-7 TRBV7-2 TGTGCCAGCAGCTTAGGCGCGGCTTACTACGAGCAGTACTTC CASSLGAAYYEQYF
TRBD1 . TRBJ1-6 TRBV6-5 TGTGCCAGCAGTCCCGGGACAGGAAATTCACCCCTCCACTTT CASSPGTGNSPLHF
. . TRBJ2-7 TRBV9 TGTGCCAGCAGCGTCGGGACTCCCCCCTACGAGCAGTACTTC CASSVGTPPYEQYF